The clone carrying this TCR beta chain was seen ten or more times. Germline loops: CDR1 MNHEY, CDR2 SVGEGT. V trimming: 6 bases; J trimming: 4 bases; junction bases outside the gene matches: 7. The CDR3 spans 15 residues. Alpha and beta libraries were amplified separately from the second PCR onward. Cells stained for CD3, CD4, CD8, CD45RA, CD27 and viability were sorted into four CD45RA/CD27 subsets. The beta constant-region primer was an equimolar mix of two oligonucleotides covering TRBC1 and TRBC2. An oligonucleotide with the SP2 primer and a 12-nucleotide UMI was ligated to the cDNA 3' end. One entry per CDR3 protein, called by TCRdb with MiXCR from the UMI-ligation and nested PCR reads. The sample contains around 90,000 distinct CDR3 sequences, 7% of which appear only once. The data stem from a study of naive and memory T cell subsets.

Sequencing used central memory CD4+ T cells from blood. This TCR derives from a human donor in good health. The chain uses TRBV6-2 or TRBV6-3 and TRBJ2-7, with TRBD2 identical over 12 bases. The CDR3 nucleotides read TGTGCCAGCAGCCCAACTAGCGGGGGGCCGTACGAGCAGTACTTC. It translates to CASSPTSGGPYEQYF.